Presented here are 21 T cell receptor beta chains from one specimen sequenced in a study of blood T cell repertoires in COVID-19. Method: immunoSEQ multiplex PCR; TCRdb's copy keeps in-frame clones and lacks some. The repertoire consists of about 92,000 clones, with around 67% occurring once and the leading ten covering roughly 24%. Sequenced sample: peripheral blood. The source is a woman between 55 and 75 years old in a cohort sampled during active or convalescent COVID-19.

The CDR3 here is CASSLRTSGGQETQYF. Written as DNA, the CDR3 is TGTGCCAGCAGCTTGAGGACTAGCGGGGGTCAAGAGACCCAGTACTTC. The gene calls are TRBV5-8 and TRBJ2-5, with 13 bases aligning to TRBD2. With 1 base clipped from V and 2 bases from J, the junction kept 2 bases outside the gene matches. CDR3 length: 16 residues. The germline gives CDR1 SGHTS, CDR2 YDEGEE.

V gene TRBV18 combines with J gene TRBJ2-7, with D unresolved. The V and J ends lost 2 bases and 0 bases respectively, with 11 bases between them. The CDR3 has 15 residues. CDR1 is KGHSH and CDR2 is LQKENI in the germline V gene. The CDR3 loop is CASSPTAGSSYEQYF. The CDR3 DNA sequence: TGTGCCAGCTCACCAACGGCAGGTAGCTCCTACGAGCAGTACTTC.

The chain has TRBV2 and TRBJ2-3, with 8 positions matching TRBD2. V lost 1 base, J lost 6 bases, and 9 bases stayed unmatched. CDR3 length: 16 residues. Germline V CDR1 and CDR2: SNHLY, FYNNEI. The CDR3 DNA is TGTGCCAGCAGTGAAGTCGCTAGCGGGTGGGGGGATACGCAGTATTTT. Translated: CASSEVASGWGDTQYF.

This clone was found a few times. The DNA for the CDR3 is TGCGCCAGCAGCCAAGCACCCAGCGGCTTTAACTATGGCTACACCTTC. It is translated as CASSQAPSGFNYGYTF. The chain recombines TRBV4-1 with TRBJ1-2; no clear D gene. CDR1 is MGHRA, CDR2 YSYEKL, per germline. V gave up 1 base and J gave up 1 base, with 13 bases separating them. The CDR3 is 16 residues long.

J is TRBJ1-2 and V is TRBV7-8, with 8 positions matching TRBD1. Germline assignment: CDR1 SGHVS and CDR2 FQNEAQ. The CDR3 covers 14 residues. With V trimmed by 5 bases and J by 5 bases, 7 bases remained unmatched. CDR3: CASSPETGDYGYTF. CDR3 in DNA: TGTGCCAGCAGCCCAGAGACAGGGGATTATGGCTACACCTTC.

This clone was counted once. V is TRBV7-2 and J is TRBJ1-2; 9 bases agree with TRBD1. The V and J ends lost 0 bases and 7 bases, in that order; junction bases with no gene match: 3. CDR3 length equals 14 residues. Per germline, CDR1 SGHTA and CDR2 FQGNSA. CDR3 coding DNA: TGTGCCAGCAGCTTAGCACAGGGGGCGGGTGGCTACACCTTC. Its protein is CASSLAQGAGGYTF. The full variable domain, its missing parts supplied by reference TRBV7-2 and TRBJ1-2, is GAGVSQSPSNKVTEKGKDVELRCDPISGHTALYWYRQSLGQGLEFLIYFQGNSAPDKSGLPSDRFSAERTGGSVSTLTIQRTQQEDSAVYLCASSLAQGAGGYTFGSGTRLTVV.

The chain employs TRBV18 and TRBJ1-5, with 7 bases lining up with TRBD1. Germline CDR1 reads KGHSH; CDR2 reads LQKENI. The length of the CDR3 is 14 residues. V lost 5 bases to trimming and J lost 0 bases; unmatched junction nucleotides: 1. The CDR3 bases are TGTGCCAGCTCAGGGACAGATAGCAATCAGCCCCAGCATTTT. Its protein product is CASSGTDSNQPQHF.

The chain carries TRBV6-5 and TRBJ1-6; 7 bases are a match to TRBD1. V was clipped by 0 bases and J by 9 bases; unmatched bases: 2. Germline V gene data show CDR1 as MNHEY and CDR2 as SVGAGI. The CDR3 is 14 amino acids. CDR3 region: CASSYSRGLSPLHF. As DNA, the CDR3 is TGTGCCAGCAGTTACTCTAGGGGGCTTTCACCCCTCCACTTT.

The V gene is TRBV12-3 or TRBV12-4, the J gene TRBJ1-2; D unresolved. Trimming cost V 3 bases and J 5 bases, with 10 bases left between them. This CDR3 spans 13 amino acids. CDR3 in amino acids: CASSFSLAYGYTF. The CDR3 region has the DNA TGTGCCAGCAGTTTTTCTTTAGCTTATGGCTACACCTTC.

The chain has TRBV11-2 and TRBJ1-6, with 7 nucleotides matching TRBD1. J gave up 9 bases and V 6 bases, and 8 bases lay outside the gene matches. Germline CDR1 SGHAT, CDR2 FQNNGV. The CDR3 length is 14 residues. CDR3 amino acids: CASSKDRVRSPLHF. The CDR3 region has the DNA TGTGCCAGCAGTAAAGACAGGGTTCGTTCACCCCTCCACTTT.

The CDR3 DNA is TGTGCCAGCAGCTTAGAGGAGGCCCAGTACTTC. Encoded protein: CASSLEEAQYF. The chain joins TRBV7-9 to TRBJ2-5; the D gene is possibly TRBD2 (5 bases). The CDR3 runs to 11 residues. CDR1 is SEHNR and CDR2 is FQNEAQ in the germline V gene (reference sequence). V was clipped by 1 base and J by 9 bases, with 6 bases between them.

This clone has only one observation. The J gene is TRBJ1-1, the V gene TRBV7-9, with 8 bases aligning to TRBD1. The CDR3 is made up of 14 amino acids. The V gene end was trimmed by 2 bases and the J gene end by 4 bases; junction bases not matched to a gene: 3. Germline V CDR1 and CDR2: SEHNR, FQNEAQ (reference sequence). This CDR3 reads CASSLQGAGTEAFF. In nucleotides, the CDR3 is TGTGCCAGCAGCTTACAGGGGGCGGGCACTGAAGCTTTCTTT.

The chain links TRBV9 to TRBJ1-2, with D possibly TRBD1 on 5 matching bases. The CDR3 is made up of 18 amino acids. Trimming shortened V by 0 bases and J by 8 bases, and 26 bases separated the two germline ends. CDR1 SGDLS and CDR2 YYNGEE come from the germline V gene. CDR3 sequence (DNA): TGTGCCAGCAGCGTAGAGGGGAGGATCGGGAACGGGGTGCGCGGCTACACCTTC. Translating it yields CASSVEGRIGNGVRGYTF.

This sequence joins TRBV18 and TRBJ2-7; 9 bases are shared with TRBD1. The ends lost 3 bases at V and 5 bases at J; junction bases unmatched: 8. This CDR3 is 15 amino acids long. The germline gives CDR1 KGHSH, CDR2 LQKENI. CDR3 nucleotides: TGTGCCAGCTCACCCTCGGGACAGGGAGGGAACGAGCAGTACTTC. It translates to CASSPSGQGGNEQYF. The full variable domain, in which reference TRBV18 and TRBJ2-7 provide the parts outside the CDR3, is NAGVMQNPRHLVRRRGQEARLRCSPMKGHSHVYWYRQLPEEGLKFMVYLQKENIIDESGMPKERFSAEFPKEGPSILRIQQVVRGDSAAYFCASSPSGQGGNEQYFGPGTRLTVT.

By share of the sample, this clone is medium-sized. This rearrangement joins TRBV10-1 to TRBJ1-5; 9 bases agree with TRBD1. Trimming at V came to 8 bases and at J to 6 bases, leaving 8 bases not matched to a gene. Germline loops: CDR1 WNHNN, CDR2 SYGVQD (reference sequence). The CDR3 is 14 amino acids. The CDR3 sequence is CASDPGQGAQPQHF. In DNA, the CDR3 is TGCGCCAGCGATCCGGGACAGGGAGCTCAGCCCCAGCATTTT.

V and J are TRBV7-2 and TRBJ1-1, with a possible D match to TRBD1 (5 bases). The CDR3 length is 16 residues. V lost 0 bases and J lost 1, with 12 bases in between. Germline V gives CDR1 SGHTA, CDR2 FQGNSA. The CDR3 nucleotides read TGTGCCAGCAGCTTAGCGCCAGGGTATAGGAACACTGAAGCTTTCTTT. Translating it yields CASSLAPGYRNTEAFF.

The chain employs TRBV6-6 and TRBJ2-1; 16 bases line up with TRBD2. Germline V CDR1 and CDR2: MNHNY, SVGAGI (reference sequence). Unmatched junction bases numbered 11, after V lost 5 bases and J lost 4 bases. This CDR3 is built from 19 residues. CDR3 nucleotide sequence: TGTGCCAGCAGTCGGGGACTAGCGGGGGGGTACATAACTTACAATGAGCAGTTCTTC. Amino acid sequence: CASSRGLAGGYITYNEQFF.

This clone was found many times. V usage is TRBV5-4 and J usage is TRBJ1-4, with D possibly TRBD1 on 6 matching bases. CDR3 length equals 15 residues. V lost 0 bases and J lost 7, with 13 bases in between. CDR1 is SGHNT, CDR2 YYREEE, per germline (reference sequence). CDR3 DNA sequence: TGTGCCAGCAGCTTGGCCTCTGGGGACACTGAAAAACTGTTTTTT. Residues: CASSLASGDTEKLFF.

This chain links TRBV4-1 with TRBJ2-5; the D gene is possibly TRBD2 (5 bases). The CDR3 runs 14 residues. Trimming stripped 1 base from V and 5 bases from J, with 11 bases between. The germline gives CDR1 MGHRA, CDR2 YSYEKL. The CDR3 here is CASSQGGSAETQYF. The CDR3 DNA sequence: TGCGCCAGCAGCCAAGGAGGTAGCGCGGAGACCCAGTACTTC.

This clone has more than one count but fewer than ten. The rearrangement joins TRBV11-1 to TRBJ1-3; unclear D gene. Germline-derived CDR1 and CDR2 are SGHAT and FQDESV (reference sequence). Between the trimmed V and J ends, which lost 3 bases and 7 bases, there was a span of 10 bases. The CDR3 contains 13 residues. CDR3 sequence reads: CASSFQLGNTIYF. CDR3 in DNA: TGTGCCAGCAGCTTTCAACTTGGTAACACCATATATTTT.

The table lists this clone with a few counts. Other DNA sequences in this sample translate to the same CDR3. V and J are TRBV6-5 and TRBJ2-4; 9 bases match TRBD1. The CDR3 totals 11 residues. V was pared by 6 bases and J by 9 bases, with 0 bases of the junction left unmatched. Germline V CDR1 and CDR2: MNHEY, SVGAGI. The CDR3 region is CASRDRGIQYF. The CDR3, as DNA: TGTGCCAGCAGGGACAGGGGCATTCAGTACTTC.